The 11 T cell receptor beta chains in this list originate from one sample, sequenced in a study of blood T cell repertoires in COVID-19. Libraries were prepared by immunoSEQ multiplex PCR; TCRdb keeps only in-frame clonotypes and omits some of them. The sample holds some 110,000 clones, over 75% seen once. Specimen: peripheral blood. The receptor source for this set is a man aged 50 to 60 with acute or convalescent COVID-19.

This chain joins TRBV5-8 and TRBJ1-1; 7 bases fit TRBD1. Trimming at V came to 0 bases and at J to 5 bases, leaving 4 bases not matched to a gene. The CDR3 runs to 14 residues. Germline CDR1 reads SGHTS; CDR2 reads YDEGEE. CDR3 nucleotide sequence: TGTGCCAGCAGCTTGGGACAGGGTCGGACTGAAGCTTTCTTT. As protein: CASSLGQGRTEAFF.

CDR3 protein: CASSFGRGNTEAFF. CDR3 bases: TGTGCCAGCAGCTTTGGGAGGGGAAACACTGAAGCTTTCTTT. The chain combines TRBV7-2 with TRBJ1-1; maybe TRBD1 (5 bases). Germline V lookup: CDR1 SGHTA, CDR2 FQGNSA. Trimming left V 3 bases short and J 2 bases short, with 10 bases between. The CDR3 is 14 amino acids.

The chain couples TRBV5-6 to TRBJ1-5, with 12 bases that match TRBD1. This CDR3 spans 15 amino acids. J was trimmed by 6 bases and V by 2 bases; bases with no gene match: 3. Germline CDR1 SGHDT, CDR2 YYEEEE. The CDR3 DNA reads TGTGCCAGCAGCTTCGGGACAGGGGGCATTCAGCCCCAGCATTTT. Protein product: CASSFGTGGIQPQHF.

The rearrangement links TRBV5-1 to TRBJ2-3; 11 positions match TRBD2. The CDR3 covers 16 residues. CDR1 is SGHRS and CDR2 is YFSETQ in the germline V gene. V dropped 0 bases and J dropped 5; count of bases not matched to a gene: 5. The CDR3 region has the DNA TGCGCCAGCAGCTTGGTTAGCGGGAGGGCCCGAGATACGCAGTATTTT. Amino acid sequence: CASSLVSGRARDTQYF.

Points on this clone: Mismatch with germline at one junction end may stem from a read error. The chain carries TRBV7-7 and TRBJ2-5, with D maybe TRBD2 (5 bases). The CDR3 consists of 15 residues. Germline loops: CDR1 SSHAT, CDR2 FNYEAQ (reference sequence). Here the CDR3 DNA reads TGTGCTAGCAGCCCTAGCAGGTCAAACCAAGAGACCCAGTACTTC. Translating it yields CASSPSRSNQETQYF.

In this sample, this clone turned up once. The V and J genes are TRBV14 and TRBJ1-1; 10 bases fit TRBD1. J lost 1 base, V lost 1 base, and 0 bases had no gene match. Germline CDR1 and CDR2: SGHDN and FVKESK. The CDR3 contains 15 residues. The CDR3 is CASSQGQGANTEAFF. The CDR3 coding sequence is TGTGCCAGCAGCCAAGGACAGGGGGCGAACACTGAAGCTTTCTTT.

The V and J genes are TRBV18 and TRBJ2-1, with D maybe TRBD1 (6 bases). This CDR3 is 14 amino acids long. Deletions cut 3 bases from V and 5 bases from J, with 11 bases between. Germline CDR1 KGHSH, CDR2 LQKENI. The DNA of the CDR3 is TGTGCCAGCTCACCGTACGGACAGAACAATGAGCAGTTCTTC. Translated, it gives CASSPYGQNNEQFF.

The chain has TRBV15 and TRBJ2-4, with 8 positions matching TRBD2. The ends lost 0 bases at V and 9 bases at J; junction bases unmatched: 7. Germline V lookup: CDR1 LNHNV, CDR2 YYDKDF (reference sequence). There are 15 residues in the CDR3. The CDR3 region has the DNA TGTGCCACCAGCAGAGATCGCCCGGGAGGGGGCATTCAGTACTTC. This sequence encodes CATSRDRPGGGIQYF.

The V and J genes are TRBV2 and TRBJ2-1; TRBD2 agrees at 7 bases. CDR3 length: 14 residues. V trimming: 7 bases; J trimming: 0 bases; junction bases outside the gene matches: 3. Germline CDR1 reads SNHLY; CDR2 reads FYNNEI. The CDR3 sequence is CASTGTNSYNEQFF. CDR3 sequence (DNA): TGTGCCAGCACCGGGACTAACTCCTACAATGAGCAGTTCTTC.

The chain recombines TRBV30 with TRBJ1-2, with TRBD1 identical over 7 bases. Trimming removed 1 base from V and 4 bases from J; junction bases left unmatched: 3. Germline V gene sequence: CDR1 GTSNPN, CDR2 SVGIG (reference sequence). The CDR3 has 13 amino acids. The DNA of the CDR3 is TGTGCCTGGAGTGGGGACAGTAGCTATGGCTACACCTTC. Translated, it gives CAWSGDSSYGYTF.

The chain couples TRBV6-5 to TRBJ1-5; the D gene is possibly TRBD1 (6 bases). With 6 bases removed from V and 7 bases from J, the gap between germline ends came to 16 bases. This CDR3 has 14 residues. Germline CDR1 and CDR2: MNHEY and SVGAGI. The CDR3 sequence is CASSDTGIGQPQHF. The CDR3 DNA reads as TGTGCCAGCAGCGACACAGGGATAGGACAGCCCCAGCATTTT.